Each of the 21 T cell receptor beta chains below was sequenced from the same sample in a study of cytomegalovirus exposure and HLA in healthy donors. A multiplex PCR was run with 60 Vbeta primers and 13 Jbeta primers. Profiling relied on immunoSEQ multiplex PCR, and the TCRdb table lists in-frame clones only, not all of them. This sample yields some 100,000 clones, of which 55% to 75% are seen a single time; about 14% belongs to the top ten. Source material: PBMCs. Receptor source: a woman in her 50s in good health and CMV-seropositive.

This clone was picked up one time. The rearrangement joins TRBV6-6 to TRBJ2-3, with 9 positions matching TRBD1. The germline gives CDR1 MNHNY, CDR2 SVGAGI (reference sequence). Unmatched junction bases numbered 10, after V lost 5 bases and J lost 4 bases. The CDR3 sequence is 16 residues long. CDR3 in amino acids: CASSPTGGAGADTQYF. CDR3 sequence (DNA): TGTGCCAGCAGTCCTACAGGGGGCGCGGGAGCAGATACGCAGTATTTT.

J is TRBJ2-7 and V is TRBV7-9; TRBD1 might be the D (6 bases). The CDR3 extends over 11 amino acids. CDR1 is SEHNR, CDR2 FQNEAQ, per germline (reference sequence). V was pared by 3 bases and J by 7 bases, with 7 bases between. The CDR3 reads CASSFTGEQYF. CDR3 DNA sequence: TGTGCCAGCAGCTTTACAGGGGAGCAGTACTTC. Full variable domain (remainder filled in from reference TRBV7-9 and TRBJ2-7): DTGVSQNPRHKITKRGQNVTFRCDPISEHNRLYWYRQTLGQGPEFLTYFQNEAQLEKSRLLSDRFSAERPKGSFSTLEIQRTEQGDSAMYLCASSFTGEQYFGPGTRLTVT.

V usage is TRBV6-1 and J usage is TRBJ2-7; TRBD2 matches 9 bases. This CDR3 spans 14 amino acids. With 4 bases clipped from V and 2 bases from J, the junction kept 3 bases outside the gene matches. From germline, CDR1 is MNHNS and CDR2 SASEGT. Written as DNA, the CDR3 is TGTGCCAGCAGTGTGAAGCGGGAGGCCTACGAGCAGTACTTC. This translates into CASSVKREAYEQYF.

This clone was seen only a few times. The rearrangement links TRBV28 to TRBJ2-3, with 7 nucleotides matching TRBD2. Germline V gene data show CDR1 as MDHEN and CDR2 as SYDVKM. This CDR3 is built from 14 residues. V lost 7 bases, J lost 6 bases, and 10 bases stayed unmatched. CDR3 residues: CASTSGGGGDTQYF. In nucleotides, the CDR3 is TGTGCCAGCACCTCGGGAGGAGGAGGGGATACGCAGTATTTT.

The J gene is TRBJ1-2, the V gene TRBV7-9, with D unclear. V lost 1 base and J 4 bases, leaving 7 bases between the germline ends. Germline V gene lookup returns CDR1 SEHNR and CDR2 FQNEAQ (reference sequence). This CDR3 has 13 residues. The CDR3 spells CASSLGHSYGYTF. Written as DNA, the CDR3 is TGTGCCAGCAGCTTAGGCCACTCCTATGGCTACACCTTC.

This clone appeared once. This chain links TRBV27 with TRBJ2-1, with 7 bases that match TRBD2. In germline, CDR1 is MNHEY, CDR2 SMNVEV (reference sequence). Unmatched junction bases numbered 11, after V lost 3 bases and J lost 0 bases. This CDR3 spans 18 amino acids. CDR3 loop: CASSFLPLARSSYNEQFF. Written as DNA, the CDR3 is TGTGCCAGCAGTTTCCTCCCACTAGCGAGGAGCTCCTACAATGAGCAGTTCTTC.

This clone was picked up a small number of times. The J gene is TRBJ2-7, the V gene TRBV19, with D perhaps TRBD1 (5 bases). Germline V gives CDR1 LNHDA, CDR2 SQIVND (reference sequence). V was trimmed by 2 bases and J by 7 bases, leaving 9 bases between them. This CDR3 is 12 amino acids long. The chain's CDR3 is CASSINRREQYF. The CDR3 DNA reads TGTGCCAGTAGTATAAACAGGCGTGAGCAGTACTTC.

This chain uses TRBV27 with TRBJ1-6, with D possibly matching TRBD1 (6 bases). Germline V gene sequence: CDR1 MNHEY, CDR2 SMNVEV (reference sequence). The V gene lost 7 bases and the J gene lost 7 bases, with 11 bases spanning the gap. The CDR3 loop spans 13 amino acids. The CDR3 reads CASTWTANSPLHF. As DNA, the CDR3 is TGTGCCAGCACCTGGACAGCCAATTCACCCCTCCACTTT.

The chain recombines TRBV9 with TRBJ2-4; 14 bases are shared with TRBD2. The trim removed 4 bases at V and 8 bases at J, leaving 17 bases unmatched. CDR3 length: 19 residues. Germline V CDR1 and CDR2: SGDLS, YYNGEE. CDR3 amino acids: CASSLRPGGTSGSRDIQYF. The CDR3 DNA follows: TGTGCCAGCAGCCTTAGACCCGGGGGGACTAGCGGGAGCAGAGACATTCAGTACTTC.

The chain has TRBV5-1 and TRBJ1-2; unclear D gene. CDR1 is SGHRS and CDR2 is YFSETQ in the germline V gene. CDR3 length: 13 residues. V was cut by 2 bases and J by 5 bases, with 10 bases left in between. The CDR3 coding sequence is TGCGCCAGCAGCTTTCAGGCTTTGTATGGCTACACCTTC. Protein: CASSFQALYGYTF.

The chain recombines TRBV30 with TRBJ2-2; 10 bases line up with TRBD1. In germline, CDR1 is GTSNPN, CDR2 SVGIG (reference sequence). V dropped 0 bases and J dropped 5; count of bases not matched to a gene: 6. The CDR3 is made up of 16 amino acids. CDR3 sequence reads: CAWSVKTGGNTGELFF. As DNA, the CDR3 is TGTGCCTGGAGTGTAAAGACAGGGGGCAATACCGGGGAGCTGTTTTTT.

The gene calls are TRBV4-1 and TRBJ1-3, with 9 positions matching TRBD1. V shed 7 bases, J shed 1 base, and the junction held 11 bases outside the gene matches. Germline assignment: CDR1 MGHRA and CDR2 YSYEKL. The CDR3 is 17 residues long. The CDR3 here is CASTPVPGQGSGNTIYF. The CDR3 region has the DNA TGCGCCAGCACGCCCGTACCGGGACAGGGATCTGGAAACACCATATATTTT.

This clone was detected only a few times. The gene calls are TRBV27 and TRBJ2-1; 8 bases are a match to TRBD2. This CDR3 comprises 15 residues. V was pared by 3 bases and J by 8 bases, with 9 bases of the junction left unmatched. The germline V gene has CDR1 MNHEY and CDR2 SMNVEV (reference sequence). The CDR3 sequence: CASSLWGGRRYEQFF. Here the CDR3 DNA reads TGTGCCAGCAGTTTGTGGGGCGGGAGGCGTTATGAGCAGTTCTTC.

V usage is TRBV19 and J usage is TRBJ2-7; D perhaps matches TRBD1 (8 bases). Per germline, CDR1 LNHDA and CDR2 SQIVND (reference sequence). This CDR3 comprises 13 residues. Trimming took off 5 bases at V and 4 bases at J, with 12 bases between the two ends. The CDR3 protein is CASSGQGGYEQYF. CDR3 DNA sequence: TGTGCCAGTAGTGGACAGGGAGGGTACGAGCAGTACTTC.

The rearrangement joins TRBV11-3 to TRBJ2-1, with a weak D call TRBD2 (7 bases). CDR1 is SGHNT and CDR2 is YENEEA in the germline V gene. Trimming removed 5 bases at V and 6 bases at J, with 11 bases between. The CDR3 is 13 residues long. CDR3 residues: CASSRGGGNEQFF. In DNA form, the CDR3 reads TGTGCCAGCAGCCGCGGGGGCGGCAATGAGCAGTTCTTC. The variable domain in full, completed from reference TRBV11-3 and TRBJ2-1, reads EAGVVQSPRYKIIEKKQPVAFWCNPISGHNTLYWYLQNLGQGPELLIRYENEEAVDDSQLPKDRFSAERLKGVDSTLKIQPAELGDSAVYLCASSRGGGNEQFFGPGTRLTVL.

The genes are TRBV27 and TRBJ2-7; 9 nucleotides match TRBD2. Germline trimming cut 6 bases from V and 4 bases from J; bases unmatched to any gene: 7. The CDR3 is 14 residues long. Germline V gene data show CDR1 as MNHEY and CDR2 as SMNVEV (reference sequence). The CDR3, as DNA: TGTGCCAGCAGCCGACTAGCGGCGGCATACGAGCAGTACTTC. It specifies CASSRLAAAYEQYF.

Notes on this clone: Distinct nucleotide sequences in the sample also encode this CDR3. V gene TRBV5-1 combines with J gene TRBJ2-3; D might be TRBD2 (5 bases). Germline loops: CDR1 SGHRS, CDR2 YFSETQ. Trimming removed 0 bases at V and 3 bases at J, with 11 bases between. This CDR3 is 15 amino acids long. CDR3 in amino acids: CASSLERRGTDTQYF. The CDR3 nucleotides are TGCGCCAGCAGCTTGGAACGTCGAGGGACAGATACGCAGTATTTT. Combining the CDR3 with reference TRBV5-1 and TRBJ2-3 gives the whole variable domain KAGVTQTPRYLIKTRGQQVTLSCSPISGHRSVSWYQQTPGQGLQFLFEYFSETQRNKGNFPGRFSGRQFSNSRSEMNVSTLELGDSALYLCASSLERRGTDTQYFGPGTRLTVL.

The V gene is TRBV11-2, the J gene TRBJ2-5; 9 nucleotides line up with TRBD2. This CDR3 has 15 residues. V gave up 2 bases and J gave up 3 bases; unmatched junction bases: 4. Per the germline V gene, CDR1 is SGHAT and CDR2 is FQNNGV. The CDR3 loop is CASSLSAGGEETQYF. CDR3 coding DNA: TGTGCCAGCAGCTTATCAGCGGGAGGCGAAGAGACCCAGTACTTC. Variable domain in full (rest from reference TRBV11-2 and TRBJ2-5): EAGVAQSPRYKIIEKRQSVAFWCNPISGHATLYWYQQILGQGPKLLIQFQNNGVVDDSQLPKDRFSAERLKGVDSTLKIQPAKLEDSAVYLCASSLSAGGEETQYFGPGTRLLVL.

The chain recombines TRBV19 with TRBJ2-1, with 8 bases fitting TRBD2. This CDR3 is built from 15 residues. After removal of 5 bases from V and 7 bases from J, the junction contained 10 bases not matched to a gene. The germline gives CDR1 LNHDA, CDR2 SQIVND (reference sequence). The CDR3 bases are TGTGCCAGTAGTTCGATAGCGGGATTAGGGAATGAGCAGTTCTTC. It encodes CASSSIAGLGNEQFF.

This clone appeared once. The genes are TRBV5-1 and TRBJ2-2, with 8 positions matching TRBD2. V trimming: 1 base; J trimming: 1 base; junction bases outside the gene matches: 12. Germline CDR1 SGHRS, CDR2 YFSETQ. There are 19 residues in the CDR3. DNA for the CDR3: TGCGCCAGCAGCTTGTATTGGTCCGCGGGAGGCGGGAACACCGGGGAGCTGTTTTTT. The encoded protein is CASSLYWSAGGGNTGELFF.

The CDR3 loop is CAISEPQGVNHEQYF. The CDR3, as DNA: TGTGCCATCAGTGAGCCTCAGGGGGTTAATCACGAGCAGTACTTC. J is TRBJ2-7 and V is TRBV10-3; TRBD1 agrees at 7 bases. The germline V gene has CDR1 ENHRY and CDR2 SYGVKD. The V and J ends lost 2 bases and 5 bases, in that order; junction bases with no gene match: 9. The CDR3 consists of 15 residues.